This is a list of T cell receptor beta chains from one sample in a study of shared clonotypes between healthy human individuals. This table comes from immunoSEQ multiplex PCR, and its TCRdb copy is limited to in-frame clones, with some not included. The repertoire consists of around 2.1 million clones, with around 93% occurring once and the leading ten covering more than 1.5%. Sample: naive CD8+ T cells from PBMCs. These receptors were collected from a man younger than 35 in good health. Some clones in this sample may be carry-over from other donors' samples. Each CDR3 is given with its conserved first and last residue. The order of the fields is CDR3 protein, CDR3 DNA, J gene, clone size, V gene, D gene. The D gene is left open where the match is weak. Size tells how often a clone was seen (once, few, many) or the class of an expanded clone, and some rows leave it out.

CDR3 protein: CASSPDGSYQPQHF
CDR3 DNA: TGTGCCAGCAGCCCGGACGGCTCTTATCAGCCCCAGCATTTT
J gene: TRBJ1-5
clone size: few
V gene: TRBV7-9
D gene: -

CDR3 protein: CASSLAIGTSGASYEQYF
CDR3 DNA: TGTGCCAGCAGCTTAGCGATCGGGACTAGCGGGGCGTCCTACGAGCAGTACTTC
J gene: TRBJ2-7
clone size: -
V gene: TRBV7-9
D gene: TRBD2

CDR3 protein: CASSFIPVGGSYGYTF
CDR3 DNA: TGTGCCAGCAGCTTCATCCCGGTTGGGGGGTCCTATGGCTACACCTTC
J gene: TRBJ1-2
clone size: -
V gene: TRBV7-2
D gene: -

CDR3 protein: CATKYAGDQETQYF
CDR3 DNA: TGTGCCACGAAATACGCGGGAGATCAAGAGACCCAGTACTTC
J gene: TRBJ2-5
clone size: -
V gene: TRBV28
D gene: TRBD2

CDR3 protein: CASSARTGLHEQYF
CDR3 DNA: TGTGCCAGCAGCGCCCGCACAGGGCTGCACGAGCAGTACTTC
J gene: TRBJ2-7
clone size: -
V gene: TRBV5-5
D gene: -

CDR3 protein: CASSLLLAGTNEQFF
CDR3 DNA: TGTGCCAGCAGTTTATTACTAGCGGGAACCAATGAGCAGTTCTTC
J gene: TRBJ2-1
clone size: -
V gene: TRBV28
D gene: TRBD2

CDR3 protein: CASSERTGRFYEQYF
CDR3 DNA: TGCGCCAGCAGTGAGAGGACAGGGAGGTTCTACGAGCAGTACTTC
J gene: TRBJ2-7
clone size: -
V gene: TRBV10-1
D gene: TRBD1

CDR3 protein: CASRQGQETQYF
CDR3 DNA: TGTGCCAGCAGGCAAGGTCAAGAGACCCAGTACTTC
J gene: TRBJ2-5
clone size: -
V gene: TRBV2
D gene: -

CDR3 protein: CATSALVPTGLAGDTNTGELFF
CDR3 DNA: TGTGCCACCAGCGCCCTCGTGCCCACGGGACTAGCGGGGGATACCAACACCGGGGAGCTGTTTTTT
J gene: TRBJ2-2
clone size: -
V gene: TRBV15
D gene: TRBD2

CDR3 protein: CASSALGKETQYF
CDR3 DNA: TGTGCCAGCAGCGCTCTAGGGAAAGAGACCCAGTACTTC
J gene: TRBJ2-5
clone size: -
V gene: TRBV7-2
D gene: -

CDR3 protein: CASSGTSRETDTQYF
CDR3 DNA: TGTGCCAGCAGCGGGACTAGCAGAGAAACAGATACGCAGTATTTT
J gene: TRBJ2-3
clone size: -
V gene: TRBV7-3
D gene: TRBD2